The T cell receptor beta chain under discussion was sequenced for a study of human T cells and chemical hapten exposure. Comments on this clonotype: The antigen remains unidentified.

TCRdb re-called the RACE reads with MiXCR, one entry per CDR3 protein. In the table there are over 65,000 distinct CDR3 sequences, 8.5% to 14% of which are singletons. There are 16 residues in the CDR3. With V trimmed by 1 base and J by 3 bases, 6 bases remained unmatched. Germline CDR1 and CDR2: SGHTA and FQGNSA. Time point meaning: patch test 3, about 24 weeks after DPC sensitization. Treatment here: therapeutic diphenylcyclopropenone sensitization with weekly scalp DPC. The starting material, unfractionated whole blood, was used for total RNA extraction. Study results and limitations: Patch test score rose with PT1 expanded TCR count, significant at thresholds 8, 16 and 32, not 4.

The input for sequencing was whole blood, taken in connection with sensitization to the hapten diphenylcyclopropenone (DPC). V gene TRBV7-2 combines with J gene TRBJ2-7, with 10 bases fitting TRBD2. The TCR sequence derives from a woman in her forties or fifties with alopecia areata. Some clones in this sample may be carry-over from other donors' samples. This CDR3 reads CASSLGSSGGLYEQYF. The DNA of the CDR3 is TGTGCCAGCAGCTTAGGGTCTAGCGGGGGCCTCTACGAGCAGTACTTC.